This is a list of T cell receptor beta chains from one sample in a study of T-cell reconstitution after alpha-beta-depleted transplantation in children. TCRdb ran MiXCR on the PCR reads and lists one entry per CDR3 protein. The table records around 490,000 distinct CDR3 sequences, 10% to 12% of them present only once. The source was PBMCs, mostly from graft donor cells, collected 180 days after TCRalphabeta/CD19-depleted stem cell transplant. These receptor sequences come from a female patient between 2 and 15 years old who had a stem cell transplant for aplastic anemia, so the T cells may come from the graft donor. The CDR3 runs from the conserved cysteine through the conserved F or W. D genes are given only for firm matches. The size entry is marked missing in some rows and otherwise reads once, few, many or a size class.

TRBJ2-3 many TRBV5-1 TRBD2 TGCGCCAGCAGCTCGGCGGGAGGCACAGATACGCAGTATTTT CASSSAGGTDTQYF
TRBJ2-5 few TRBV20-1 - TGCAGTGCTAGAGATCAGTTAAGACATCAGGGGGGTCGAGAGACCCAGTACTTC CSARDQLRHQGGRETQYF
TRBJ1-2 many TRBV27 - TGTGCCAGCAGTTCCCACTCCGTAAAGGCACTTAACTATGGCTACACCTTC CASSSHSVKALNYGYTF
TRBJ1-2 - TRBV28 - TGTGCCAGCAGTAACGACAGGACATATAACTATGGCTACACCTTC CASSNDRTYNYGYTF
TRBJ2-7 - TRBV29-1 - TGCAGCGTCCGCCGGGACGGACACTTCTACGAGCAGTACTTC CSVRRDGHFYEQYF
TRBJ2-2 - TRBV7-9 - TGTGCCAGCAGCTTCCGTCCGAACACCGGGGAGCTGTTTTTT CASSFRPNTGELFF
TRBJ2-1 few TRBV7-9 - TGTGCCAGCAGCTTAGTTTTTGAGCAGTTCTTC CASSLVFEQFF
TRBJ2-7 few TRBV6-1 TRBD2 TGTGCCAGCAGGGAACTAGCGGGAGTTGCGTACGAGCAGTACTTC CASRELAGVAYEQYF
TRBJ2-7 - TRBV27 - TGTGCCAGCAGTTTATCGAGCCCGTACGAGCAGTACTTC CASSLSSPYEQYF
TRBJ1-2 few TRBV4-3 - TGCGCCAGCAGCCAAGAATTTCCCCCGGGTAACTATGGCTACACCTTC CASSQEFPPGNYGYTF
TRBJ2-5 few TRBV7-9 - TGTGCCAGCAGCTTAGGACAGAGCCATCGAGAGACCCAGTACTTC CASSLGQSHRETQYF
TRBJ2-1 - TRBV7-2 - TGTGCCAGCAGCTTTTACACGACCCGCTCCTACAATGAGCAGTTCTTC CASSFYTTRSYNEQFF
TRBJ1-5 - TRBV5-6 - TGTGCCAGCAGCCCGACCCCTACTAATCAGCCCCAGCATTTT CASSPTPTNQPQHF
TRBJ2-2 few TRBV12-3/TRBV12-4 TRBD1 TGTGCCAGCAGGACCAGGACAGGGGGCACCGGGGAGCTGTTTTTT CASRTRTGGTGELFF
TRBJ2-1 - TRBV28 - TGTGCCAGCAGCGATAAAGGCGGGCAGTTCTTC CASSDKGGQFF
TRBJ2-3 many TRBV12-3/TRBV12-4 TRBD2 TGTGCCAGCAGTTCGAGACTAGCGGGAGTACACGATACGCAGTATTTT CASSSRLAGVHDTQYF
TRBJ2-7 - TRBV7-2 TRBD1 TGTGCCAGCAGCTTCGGGACAGGGGGCGGCTACGAGCAGTACTTC CASSFGTGGGYEQYF
TRBJ2-3 - TRBV7-2 - TGTGCCAGCAGCTCCTACGGCCCGACTAGTTCCACAGATACGCAGTATTTT CASSSYGPTSSTDTQYF
TRBJ1-1 few TRBV30 - TGTGCCTGGAGACAGGGTTTGACTGAAGCTTTCTTT CAWRQGLTEAFF
TRBJ2-7 few TRBV7-2 - TGTGCCAGCAGTCCCGACCGTTCCTCCTACGAGCAGTACTTC CASSPDRSSYEQYF
TRBJ2-4 - TRBV6-5 - TGTGCCAGCAGTTACCGGGGCGGCGGGAAGGGCCCCAACGACATTCAGTACTTC CASSYRGGGKGPNDIQYF
TRBJ2-2 few TRBV20-1 TRBD2 TGCAGTGCTAGAGACGGGGGGGCTGGCACCGGGGAGCTGTTTTTT CSARDGGAGTGELFF
TRBJ1-5 few TRBV7-2 - TGTGCCAGCAGCTTATATGACCGCCGGATCAATCAGCCCCAGCATTTT CASSLYDRRINQPQHF
TRBJ1-2 many TRBV5-6 - TGTGCCAGCAGCTTGGAGTTGTTTAGGCCCAGTGGTGATGGCTATGGCTACACCTTC CASSLELFRPSGDGYGYTF
TRBJ2-1 many TRBV4-1 TRBD2 TGCGCCAGCAGCTTCCGGGAGGGCCCTCGGGATGAGCAGTTCTTC CASSFREGPRDEQFF
TRBJ2-7 few TRBV6-5 - TGTGCCAGCAGCCGAGAGACGGACCCCTACGAGCAGTACTTC CASSRETDPYEQYF
TRBJ2-5 few TRBV5-1 - TGCGCCAGCAGCCCGGTTGTCCAAGAGACCCAGTACTTC CASSPVVQETQYF
TRBJ2-1 once TRBV2 TRBD2 TGTGCCAGCAGTTCGGGGGTCTGGACTAGCGGGAGAAGGGACAATGAGCAGTTCTTC CASSSGVWTSGRRDNEQFF
TRBJ2-7 many TRBV29-1 TRBD2 TGCAGCGTTGTAACTAGCGGGCCCACCTACGAGCAGTACTTC CSVVTSGPTYEQYF
TRBJ2-2 - TRBV4-1 TRBD2 TGCGCCAGCAGCCAAGTATCTAGCGGGAGAGTATATTGGGCCCCAAACACCGGGGAGCTGTTTTTT CASSQVSSGRVYWAPNTGELFF
TRBJ2-5 many TRBV10-3 - TGTGCCATCAGTCCTAGCGACTCAGGAACCCAGTACTTC CAISPSDSGTQYF
TRBJ1-5 - TRBV7-2 - TGTGCCAGCAGCTTAGCGCTGGGCATCCTCGGGTCCAATCAGCCCCAGCATTTT CASSLALGILGSNQPQHF
TRBJ2-1 - TRBV20-1 TRBD2 TGCAGTGCCAAAACTAGCGGGAGACCGCGGGCCAATGAGCAGTTCTTC CSAKTSGRPRANEQFF
TRBJ2-2 few TRBV7-8 TRBD1 TGTGCCAGCAGCTCAGTAAGACAGGGGGCGCTGACCGGGGAGCTGTTTTTT CASSSVRQGALTGELFF